This is a list of T cell receptor beta chains from one sample in a study of blood T cell repertoires in COVID-19. This table comes from immunoSEQ multiplex PCR, and its TCRdb copy is limited to in-frame clones, with some not included. The repertoire holds about 20,000 clones, with 91% as singletons. The material sequenced was peripheral blood. These receptors came from a human donor in a cohort sampled during active COVID-19. Each CDR3 is given with its conserved first and last residue. The D gene is left open where the match is weak. For some rows the clone size is stated as once, few or many, or as a class when expanded; others skip it.

TRBV6-2/TRBV6-3	NA	TRBJ1-1	NA	CASSYTQGWVNTEAFF	TGTGCCAGCAGTTATACACAGGGTTGGGTGAACACTGAAGCTTTCTTT
TRBV18	TRBD1	TRBJ1-1	NA	CASSVHGGQENTEAFF	TGTGCCAGCTCGGTCCACGGGGGACAGGAGAACACTGAAGCTTTCTTT
TRBV28	TRBD2	TRBJ2-3	NA	CAASSGGGGNTQYF	TGTGCCGCATCGAGCGGGGGAGGAGGAAATACGCAGTATTTT
TRBV5-8	NA	TRBJ1-4	NA	CASKLDGGDSTNEKLFF	TGTGCCAGCAAGCTTGACGGAGGGGATTCAACTAATGAAAAACTGTTTTTT
TRBV6-5	TRBD1	TRBJ1-2	NA	CASSRRDRGHYGYTF	TGTGCCAGCAGTCGCCGGGACAGGGGACACTATGGCTACACCTTC
TRBV27	NA	TRBJ2-6	NA	CASSPQLWGGGTGANVLTF	TGTGCCAGCAGTCCCCAGTTATGGGGAGGAGGGACTGGGGCCAACGTCCTGACTTTC
TRBV1	NA	TRBJ2-7	NA	CTSSQEGQAPTQYF	TGCACCAGCAGCCAGGAGGGACAGGCCCCAACGCAGTACTTC
TRBV7-2	TRBD1	TRBJ1-2	NA	CASSSRQGAPYGYTF	TGTGCCAGCAGCTCACGACAGGGGGCGCCCTATGGCTACACCTTC
TRBV6-5	NA	TRBJ2-3	NA	CASSYVFARGTDTQYF	TGTGCCAGCAGTTACGTATTTGCGCGGGGCACAGATACGCAGTATTTT
TRBV14	NA	TRBJ2-5	NA	CASSQVTWGLQETQYF	TGTGCCAGCAGCCAAGTCACATGGGGCCTACAAGAGACCCAGTACTTC
TRBV19	TRBD2	TRBJ2-5	NA	CASRTTSVSQETQYF	TGTGCCAGTAGAACAACTAGCGTCAGCCAAGAGACCCAGTACTTC
TRBV12-5	NA	TRBJ1-1	NA	CASGFGGSTEAFF	TGTGCTAGTGGTTTTGGGGGGTCTACTGAAGCTTTCTTT
TRBV11-2	NA	TRBJ2-4	NA	CASSSRFIGAKNIQYF	TGTGCCAGCAGCTCCCGTTTCATCGGGGCCAAAAACATTCAGTACTTC
TRBV2	NA	TRBJ1-1	NA	CASSGDANTEAFF	TGTGCCAGCAGTGGAGATGCTAACACTGAAGCTTTCTTT
TRBV15	TRBD2	TRBJ2-5	once	CATSRGRAGGPLVKTQYF	TGTGCCACCAGCAGAGGTCGAGCGGGGGGGCCGTTAGTGAAGACCCAGTACTTC
TRBV7-9	NA	TRBJ1-1	NA	CASSFSSGRNTEAFF	TGTGCCAGCAGCTTCTCATCGGGGAGGAACACTGAAGCTTTCTTT
TRBV19	NA	TRBJ2-1	NA	CASSVRESGGNEQFF	TGTGCCAGTAGCGTCAGGGAAAGTGGCGGCAATGAGCAGTTCTTC
TRBV3-1/TRBV3-2	NA	TRBJ1-5	NA	CASSQLRGPQHF	TGTGCCAGCAGCCAACTTCGCGGGCCCCAGCATTTT
TRBV12-3/TRBV12-4	NA	TRBJ2-5	NA	CASTIGGGLTQYF	TGTGCCAGCACTATAGGAGGGGGCCTGACCCAGTACTTC
TRBV28	NA	TRBJ1-2	NA	CASSINYGYTF	TGTGCCAGCAGTATAAACTATGGCTACACCTTC
TRBV6-5	NA	TRBJ1-1	NA	CASSYWGKGAEAFF	TGTGCCAGCAGTTACTGGGGGAAGGGGGCTGAAGCTTTCTTT
TRBV12-3/TRBV12-4	NA	TRBJ1-2	NA	CASAEGVNYGYTF	TGTGCCAGCGCCGAGGGAGTTAACTATGGCTACACCTTC
TRBV28	NA	TRBJ1-2	NA	CASSLTQAYGYTF	TGTGCCAGCAGTTTAACACAGGCGTATGGCTACACCTTC
TRBV24-1	TRBD1	TRBJ2-3	NA	CATSERGRGTDTQYF	TGTGCCACCAGTGAGAGGGGGCGCGGCACAGATACGCAGTATTTT
TRBV6-5	NA	TRBJ2-4	once	CASSTGTVKNIQYF	TGTGCCAGCAGTACCGGGACTGTAAAAAACATTCAGTACTTC
TRBV2	TRBD1	TRBJ1-2	few	CASSEAGTGANYGYTF	TGTGCCAGCAGTGAAGCCGGGACAGGGGCGAACTATGGCTACACCTTC
TRBV7-2	TRBD2	TRBJ2-3	NA	CASSPRREHTDTQYF	TGTGCCAGCAGCCCCCGGCGGGAGCACACAGATACGCAGTATTTT
TRBV2	TRBD1	TRBJ2-1	NA	CASTGTGVRVEQFF	TGTGCCAGCACCGGGACAGGGGTCCGGGTTGAGCAGTTCTTC
TRBV3-1/TRBV3-2	NA	TRBJ2-5	once	CASSQGGLPQETQYF	TGTGCCAGCAGCCAAGGTGGGCTACCACAAGAGACCCAGTACTTC
TRBV2	NA	TRBJ2-3	medium-sized	CASRGDNTDTQYF	TGTGCCAGCAGAGGGGACAACACAGATACGCAGTATTTT
TRBV19	NA	TRBJ2-2	once	CASSIVLTGELFF	TGTGCCAGTAGTATAGTTCTGACCGGGGAGCTGTTTTTT
TRBV7-8	TRBD2	TRBJ2-3	NA	CASSLNLASGSKISTDTQYF	TGTGCCAGCAGCTTAAATTTAGCTAGCGGGAGCAAAATTAGCACAGATACGCAGTATTTT
TRBV21-1	NA	TRBJ2-3	NA	CASSNKTSARTDTQYF	TGTGCCAGCAGCAATAAGACTAGCGCCCGCACAGATACGCAGTATTTT
TRBV6-5	NA	TRBJ1-3	NA	CASAGRAGNTIYF	TGTGCCAGCGCTGGGAGGGCTGGAAACACCATATATTTT
TRBV7-8	TRBD2	TRBJ2-7	NA	CASSRGTTSSYEQYF	TGTGCCAGCAGCCGAGGGACTACGAGCTCCTACGAGCAGTACTTC
TRBV7-7	NA	TRBJ2-3	NA	CASSLGITGADTQYF	TGTGCTAGCAGCTTAGGAATAACGGGAGCAGATACGCAGTATTTT
TRBV2	NA	TRBJ1-2	NA	CASSAAVGGGYTF	TGTGCCAGCAGCGCGGCGGTCGGGGGGGGCTACACCTTC
TRBV3-1/TRBV3-2	TRBD1	TRBJ1-6	NA	CASSRQGESPLHF	TGTGCCAGCAGCCGACAGGGGGAATCACCCCTCCACTTT
TRBV10-3	NA	TRBJ2-1	NA	CAISDLAVNDEQFF	TGTGCCATCAGTGATTTGGCTGTTAATGATGAGCAGTTCTTC
TRBV18	TRBD1	TRBJ1-1	medium-sized	CASSPATGKAAEAFF	TGTGCCAGCTCACCAGCGACAGGGAAGGCCGCTGAAGCTTTCTTT
TRBV18	TRBD1	TRBJ1-5	once	CASSRQGARQPQHF	TGTGCCAGCTCACGCCAGGGGGCGAGACAGCCCCAGCATTTT
TRBV19	NA	TRBJ1-5	NA	CASTAAGGNQPQHF	TGTGCCAGTACGGCGGCAGGGGGCAATCAGCCCCAGCATTTT
TRBV11-2	NA	TRBJ1-1	NA	CASSFHAIGGSSTEAFF	TGTGCCAGCAGCTTTCACGCAATCGGGGGGAGTAGCACTGAAGCTTTCTTT
TRBV7-3	NA	TRBJ2-1	NA	CASSLGPPSNEQFF	TGTGCCAGCAGCCTTGGGCCCCCATCGAATGAGCAGTTCTTC
TRBV29-1	TRBD1	TRBJ1-2	NA	CSVVDRGSGYGYTF	TGCAGCGTCGTCGACAGGGGGTCTGGATATGGCTACACCTTC
TRBV28	NA	TRBJ1-5	NA	CASSLVGGRHQPQHF	TGTGCCAGCAGTTTAGTCGGCGGGCGGCATCAGCCCCAGCATTTT
TRBV6-2/TRBV6-3	TRBD1	TRBJ1-1	once	CASSRPGQAEAFF	TGTGCCAGCAGTCGACCAGGACAGGCTGAAGCTTTCTTT
TRBV25-1	NA	TRBJ2-1	NA	CASSVLGPNYNEQFF	TGTGCCAGCAGTGTACTCGGTCCCAATTACAATGAGCAGTTCTTC
TRBV5-1	NA	TRBJ2-5	NA	CASSLLGVKETQYF	TGCGCCAGCAGCTTGCTCGGGGTTAAGGAGACCCAGTACTTC
TRBV6-6	TRBD1	TRBJ1-2	NA	CAGRQGVTNYGYTF	TGTGCCGGCCGACAGGGGGTGACTAACTATGGCTACACCTTC
TRBV19	NA	TRBJ2-5	NA	CASSMGRAETQYF	TGTGCCAGTAGTATGGGCAGGGCAGAGACCCAGTACTTC
TRBV5-1	TRBD2	TRBJ2-1	NA	CASSMDASGGSYNEQFF	TGCGCCAGCAGCATGGACGCTAGCGGGGGTTCCTACAATGAGCAGTTCTTC
TRBV7-2	NA	TRBJ1-4	NA	CASSPTRGSTNEKLFF	TGTGCCAGCAGCCCCACCCGGGGGTCCACTAATGAAAAACTGTTTTTT